This T cell receptor (beta chain) is from a study of CD8 T cells in ankylosing spondylitis. TCRdb re-derived calls from the 5' RACE reads in MiXCR, one entry per CDR3 protein. This sample has about 92,000 distinct CDR3 sequences, with roughly 9.6% found just once. Overall study findings and caveats: Ankylosing spondylitis blood appeared to be characterized by a TCR beta motif of eight or nine highly homologous variants. A number of the motif variants had already been described in reactive arthritis synovial fluid and blood.

Trimming removed 5 bases at V and 0 bases at J, with 16 bases between. The length of the CDR3 is 17 residues. Germline V gives CDR1 SEHNR, CDR2 FQNEAQ (reference sequence). On this clonotype itself: Its antigen is not identified.

The V gene is TRBV7-9, the J gene TRBJ1-4, with a possible D match to TRBD1 (6 bases). The receptor's source is a male donor with ankylosing spondylitis or in good health (not recorded which). Sequencing input: blood, either unsorted or a sorted T cell fraction (not recorded which). DNA of the CDR3: TGTGCCAGCAGCAACGGCCGACAGGTCGCAACTAATGAAAAACTGTTTTTT. This encodes CASSNGRQVATNEKLFF. The complete variable domain, with remaining parts taken from reference TRBV7-9 and TRBJ1-4, reads DTGVSQNPRHKITKRGQNVTFRCDPISEHNRLYWYRQTLGQGPEFLTYFQNEAQLEKSRLLSDRFSAERPKGSFSTLEIQRTEQGDSAMYLCASSNGRQVATNEKLFFGSGTQLSVL.